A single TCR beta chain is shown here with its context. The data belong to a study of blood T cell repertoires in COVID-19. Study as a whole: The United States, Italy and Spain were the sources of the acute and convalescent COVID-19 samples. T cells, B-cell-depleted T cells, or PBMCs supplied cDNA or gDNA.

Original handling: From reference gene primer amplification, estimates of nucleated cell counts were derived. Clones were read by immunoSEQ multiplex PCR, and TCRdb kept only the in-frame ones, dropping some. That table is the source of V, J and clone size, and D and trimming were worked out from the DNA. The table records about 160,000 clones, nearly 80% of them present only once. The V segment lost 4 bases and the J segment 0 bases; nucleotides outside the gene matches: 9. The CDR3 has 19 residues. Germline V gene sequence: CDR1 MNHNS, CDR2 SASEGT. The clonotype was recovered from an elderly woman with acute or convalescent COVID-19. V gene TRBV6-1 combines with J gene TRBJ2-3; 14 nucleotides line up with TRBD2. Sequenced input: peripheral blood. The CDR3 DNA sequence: TGTGCCAGCAGTGTCGGACTAGCGGGGGGCGCTTCTAGCACAGATACGCAGTATTTT. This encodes CASSVGLAGGASSTDTQYF.